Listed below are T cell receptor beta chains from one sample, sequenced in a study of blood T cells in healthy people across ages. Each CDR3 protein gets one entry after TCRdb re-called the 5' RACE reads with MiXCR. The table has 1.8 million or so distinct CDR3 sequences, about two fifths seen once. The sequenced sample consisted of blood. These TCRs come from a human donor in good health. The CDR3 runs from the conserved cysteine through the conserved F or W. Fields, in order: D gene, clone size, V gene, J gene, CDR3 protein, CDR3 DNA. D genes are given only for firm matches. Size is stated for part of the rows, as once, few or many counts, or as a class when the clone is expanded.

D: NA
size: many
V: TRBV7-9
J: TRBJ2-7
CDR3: CASSLAGASSYEQYF
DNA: TGTGCCAGCAGCTTAGCAGGAGCCTCATCCTACGAGCAGTACTTC

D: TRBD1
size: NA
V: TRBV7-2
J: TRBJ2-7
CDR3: CASSPGTGFYYEQYF
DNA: TGTGCCAGCAGCCCCGGGACAGGATTTTACTACGAGCAGTACTTC

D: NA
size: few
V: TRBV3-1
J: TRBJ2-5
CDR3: CASSPFGGKEETQYF
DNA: TGTGCCAGCAGCCCTTTCGGGGGAAAGGAAGAGACCCAGTACTTC

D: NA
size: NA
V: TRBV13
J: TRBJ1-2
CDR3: CASSLNLAGGYTF
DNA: TGTGCCAGCAGCTTAAATTTAGCCGGTGGCTACACCTTC

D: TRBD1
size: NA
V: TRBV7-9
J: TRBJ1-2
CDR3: CASSLPWVREGGADGYTF
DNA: TGTGCCAGCAGCTTGCCATGGGTCCGGGAAGGGGGCGCGGATGGCTACACCTTC

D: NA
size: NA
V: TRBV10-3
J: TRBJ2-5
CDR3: CAISESVGETQYF
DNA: TGTGCCATCAGTGAGAGCGTTGGAGAGACCCAGTACTTC

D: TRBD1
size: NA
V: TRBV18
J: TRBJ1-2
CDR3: CASSPTGTGAPGYTF
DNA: TGTGCCAGCTCACCTACCGGGACAGGTGCCCCTGGCTACACCTTC

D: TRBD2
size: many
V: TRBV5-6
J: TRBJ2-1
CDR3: CASSSGGGSYNEQFF
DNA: TGTGCCAGCAGCTCGGGGGGAGGGTCCTACAATGAGCAGTTCTTC

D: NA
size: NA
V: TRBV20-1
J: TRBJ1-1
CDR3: CSAGGEGDTEAFF
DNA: TGCAGTGCTGGGGGAGAGGGGGACACTGAAGCTTTCTTT

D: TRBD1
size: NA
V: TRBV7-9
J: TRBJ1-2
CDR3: CASSFPNRGGNYGYTF
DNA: TGTGCCAGCAGCTTTCCAAACAGGGGTGGCAACTATGGCTACACCTTC

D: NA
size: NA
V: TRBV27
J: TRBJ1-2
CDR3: CASSFLGNGGYTF
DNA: TGTGCCAGCAGTTTCCTAGGGAATGGTGGCTACACCTTC

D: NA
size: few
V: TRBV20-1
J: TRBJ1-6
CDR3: CSARDLQGPQGSPLHF
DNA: TGCAGTGCTAGAGATCTCCAGGGGCCCCAAGGTTCACCCCTCCACTTT

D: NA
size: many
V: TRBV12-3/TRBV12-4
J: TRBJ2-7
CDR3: CASDSGSSYEQYF
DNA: TGTGCCAGTGATAGCGGCTCCTCCTACGAGCAGTACTTC

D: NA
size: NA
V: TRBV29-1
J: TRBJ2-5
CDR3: CSGGTIETQYF
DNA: TGCAGCGGCGGTACGATCGAGACCCAGTACTTC

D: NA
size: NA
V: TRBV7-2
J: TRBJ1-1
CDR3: CASTYGGAGTEAFF
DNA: TGTGCCAGCACCTATGGGGGGGCAGGCACTGAAGCTTTCTTT

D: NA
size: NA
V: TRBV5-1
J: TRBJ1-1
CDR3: CASSMNGGRSTKAFF
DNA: TGCGCCAGCAGCATGAATGGGGGAAGGAGCACTAAAGCTTTCTTT

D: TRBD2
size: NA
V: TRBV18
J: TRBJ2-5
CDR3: CASSPLTSDQETQYF
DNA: TGTGCCAGCTCACCCCTGACTAGCGACCAAGAGACCCAGTACTTC

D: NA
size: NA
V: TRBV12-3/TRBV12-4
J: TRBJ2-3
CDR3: CASSLAQAYRPIADTQYF
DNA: TGTGCCAGCAGTTTAGCGCAGGCCTACAGACCCATCGCAGATACGCAGTATTTT

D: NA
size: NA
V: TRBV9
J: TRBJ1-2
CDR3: CASSPTSYANYGYTF
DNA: TGTGCCAGCAGCCCCACAAGTTACGCTAACTATGGCTACACCTTC

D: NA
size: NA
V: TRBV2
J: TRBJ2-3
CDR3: CASTQTFYTDTQYF
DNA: TGTGCCAGCACGCAAACTTTTTACACAGATACGCAGTATTTT

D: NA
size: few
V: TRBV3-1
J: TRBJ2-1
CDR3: CASSQEVEWREGSSYNEQFF
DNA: TGTGCCAGCAGCCAAGAGGTCGAGTGGAGAGAGGGGAGCTCCTACAATGAGCAGTTCTTC

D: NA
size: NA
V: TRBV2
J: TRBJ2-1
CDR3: CASTRGRSYNEQFF
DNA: TGTGCCAGCACCAGGGGCCGCTCCTACAATGAGCAGTTCTTC

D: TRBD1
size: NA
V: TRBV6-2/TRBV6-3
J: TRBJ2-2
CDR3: CASSYSDRGTLRTGELFF
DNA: TGCGCCAGCAGTTACTCCGACAGGGGAACACTCCGGACCGGGGAGCTGTTTTTT

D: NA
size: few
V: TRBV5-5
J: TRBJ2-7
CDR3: CASLSGPYEQYF
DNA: TGTGCCAGCCTAAGCGGGCCCTACGAGCAGTACTTC

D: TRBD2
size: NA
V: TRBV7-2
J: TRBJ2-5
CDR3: CASRTGGGEAQYF
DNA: TGTGCCAGCAGGACGGGGGGAGGAGAGGCCCAGTACTTC

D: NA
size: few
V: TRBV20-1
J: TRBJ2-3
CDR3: CSADEAGDTQYF
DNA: TGCAGTGCTGATGAGGCTGGTGATACGCAGTATTTT

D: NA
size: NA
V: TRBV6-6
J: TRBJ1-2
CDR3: CASSYDGTLGGYTF
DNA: TGTGCCAGCAGTTACGATGGAACACTAGGTGGCTACACCTTC

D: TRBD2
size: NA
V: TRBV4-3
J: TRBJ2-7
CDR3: CASSQRAGVTYEQYF
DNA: TGCGCCAGCAGCCAACGAGCGGGGGTAACCTACGAGCAGTACTTC

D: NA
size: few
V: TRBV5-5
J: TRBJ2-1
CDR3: CASSLSHQIANEQFF
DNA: TGTGCCAGCAGCTTATCCCACCAAATCGCCAATGAGCAGTTCTTC

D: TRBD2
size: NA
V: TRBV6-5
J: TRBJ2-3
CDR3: CASSYQWTSGATDTQYF
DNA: TGTGCCAGCAGTTACCAATGGACTAGCGGGGCCACAGATACGCAGTATTTT

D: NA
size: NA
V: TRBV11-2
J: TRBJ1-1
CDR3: CASSMIGGYTEAFF
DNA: TGTGCCAGCAGTATGATAGGGGGTTACACTGAAGCTTTCTTT

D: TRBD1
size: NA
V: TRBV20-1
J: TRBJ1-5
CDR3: CSAGTDSNQPQHF
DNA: TGCAGTGCTGGGACAGATAGCAATCAGCCCCAGCATTTT

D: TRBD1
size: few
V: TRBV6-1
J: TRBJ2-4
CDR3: CASSPGQQNIQYF
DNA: TGTGCCAGCAGTCCGGGACAGCAAAACATTCAGTACTTC

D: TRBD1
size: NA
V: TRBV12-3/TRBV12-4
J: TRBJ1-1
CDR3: CASRPTGQYTEAFF
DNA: TGTGCCAGCAGGCCGACAGGGCAGTACACTGAAGCTTTCTTT

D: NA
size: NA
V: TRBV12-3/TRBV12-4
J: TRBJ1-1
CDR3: CASKNAAAVNTEAFF
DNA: TGTGCCAGCAAAAACGCGGCGGCTGTGAACACTGAAGCTTTCTTT

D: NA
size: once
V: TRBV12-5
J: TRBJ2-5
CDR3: CASALSEGPHRETQYF
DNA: TGTGCTAGTGCTCTGAGTGAGGGCCCCCACCGAGAGACCCAGTACTTC

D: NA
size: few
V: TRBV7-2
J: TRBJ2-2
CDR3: CASSPDRDTGELFF
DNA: TGTGCCAGCAGCCCAGATCGGGACACCGGGGAGCTGTTTTTT

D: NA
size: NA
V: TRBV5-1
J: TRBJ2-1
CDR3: CASKKRPDEQFF
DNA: TGCGCCAGCAAAAAGCGTCCGGATGAGCAGTTCTTC

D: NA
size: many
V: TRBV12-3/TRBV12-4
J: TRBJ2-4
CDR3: CASSYGPNIQYF
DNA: TGTGCCAGCAGCTACGGACCGAACATTCAGTACTTC

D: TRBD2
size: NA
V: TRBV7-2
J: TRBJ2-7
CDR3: CACSLAGSGAYEQYF
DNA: TGTGCCTGCAGCTTAGCGGGTAGCGGAGCCTACGAGCAGTACTTC

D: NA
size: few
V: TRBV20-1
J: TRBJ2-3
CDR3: CSVFRPQALGTDTQYF
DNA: TGCAGTGTCTTCCGGCCCCAGGCCCTGGGGACAGATACGCAGTATTTT

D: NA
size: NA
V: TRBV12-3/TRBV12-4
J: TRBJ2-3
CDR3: CASSQLTAYTDTQYF
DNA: TGTGCCAGCAGTCAATTGACAGCCTACACAGATACGCAGTATTTT

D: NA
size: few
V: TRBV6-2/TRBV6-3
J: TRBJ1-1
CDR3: CASSHGGAGEAFF
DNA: TGTGCCAGCAGTCATGGGGGGGCAGGTGAAGCTTTCTTT

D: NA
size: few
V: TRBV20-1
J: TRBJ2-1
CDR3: CSATDPDNEQFF
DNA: TGCAGTGCCACAGACCCTGACAATGAGCAGTTCTTC

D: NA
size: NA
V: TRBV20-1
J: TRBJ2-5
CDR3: CSARDLGRGASATQYF
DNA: TGCAGTGCTAGGGATCTAGGGAGGGGGGCGTCGGCGACCCAGTACTTC

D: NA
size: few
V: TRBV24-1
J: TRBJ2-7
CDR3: CATSDPISYEQYF
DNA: TGTGCCACCAGTGACCCAATATCATACGAGCAGTACTTC

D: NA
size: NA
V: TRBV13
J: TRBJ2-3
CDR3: CASTSSGRYGDTQYF
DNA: TGTGCCAGCACCAGTAGTGGAAGGTATGGAGATACGCAGTATTTT

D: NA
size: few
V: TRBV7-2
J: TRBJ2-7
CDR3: CASSLSTGIGEQYF
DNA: TGTGCCAGCAGCTTATCAACAGGGATCGGCGAGCAGTACTTC

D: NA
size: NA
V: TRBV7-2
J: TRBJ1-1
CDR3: CASSPGMLNTEAFF
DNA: TGTGCCAGCAGCCCGGGGATGCTGAACACTGAAGCTTTCTTT

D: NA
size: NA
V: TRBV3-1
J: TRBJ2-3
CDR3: CASSQTSDTQYF
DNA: TGTGCCAGCAGTCAAACTTCAGATACGCAGTATTTT